This TCR beta chain is drawn from a study of cytomegalovirus exposure and HLA in healthy donors. Across the whole study: Later analysis reported that the roughly 120 validation repertoires shared the platform of the 600 to 750 first-cohort repertoires. Study-wide findings and caveats: The investigators catalogued 164 TCR beta chains as cytomegalovirus-associated. Confirmation was obtained in vitro that three CMV-associated chains are specific for CMV antigens.

Germline V gene sequence: CDR1 SGHRS, CDR2 YFSETQ. The CDR3 contains 15 residues. J was trimmed by 5 bases and V by 5 bases; bases with no gene match: 11. While the first cohort had fewer than 850 subjects, the donors belonged to the separate validation cohort of over a hundred subjects. As concerns this clone: What it binds is unknown.

Method: immunoSEQ multiplex PCR; TCRdb's copy keeps in-frame clones and lacks some. The sample yields under 150,000 clones, around 86% seen once. This clonotype was obtained from a man younger than 30 in good health and CMV-seropositive. The chain recombines TRBV5-1 with TRBJ2-5; 8 positions agree with TRBD2. Material: PBMCs. The CDR3 DNA reads as TGCGCCAGCAGTCGGGGGGGCGTAACCCTGGAGACCCAGTACTTC. Protein: CASSRGGVTLETQYF.